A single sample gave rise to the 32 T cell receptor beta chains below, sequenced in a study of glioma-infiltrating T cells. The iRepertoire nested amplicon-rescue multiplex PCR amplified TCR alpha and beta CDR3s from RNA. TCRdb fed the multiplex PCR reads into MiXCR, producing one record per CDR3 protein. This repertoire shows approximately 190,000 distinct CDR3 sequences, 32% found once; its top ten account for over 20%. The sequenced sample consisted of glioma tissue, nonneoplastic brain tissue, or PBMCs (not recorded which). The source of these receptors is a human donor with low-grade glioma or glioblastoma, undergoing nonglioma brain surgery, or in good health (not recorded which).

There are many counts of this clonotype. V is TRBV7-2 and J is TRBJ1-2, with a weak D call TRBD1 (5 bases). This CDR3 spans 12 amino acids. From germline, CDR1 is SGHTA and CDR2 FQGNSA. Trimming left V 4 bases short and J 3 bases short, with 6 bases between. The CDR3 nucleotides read TGTGCCAGCAGCTGGGGGGACTATGGCTACACCTTC. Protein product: CASSWGDYGYTF.

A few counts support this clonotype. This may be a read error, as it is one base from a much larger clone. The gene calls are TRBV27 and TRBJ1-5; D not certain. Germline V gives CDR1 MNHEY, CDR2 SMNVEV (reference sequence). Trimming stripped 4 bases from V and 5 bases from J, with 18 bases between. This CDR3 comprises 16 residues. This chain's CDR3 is CASSSTPGGWDQPQHF. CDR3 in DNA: TGTGCCAGCAGTTCCACCCCGGGTGGGTGGGATCAGCCCCAGCATTTT.

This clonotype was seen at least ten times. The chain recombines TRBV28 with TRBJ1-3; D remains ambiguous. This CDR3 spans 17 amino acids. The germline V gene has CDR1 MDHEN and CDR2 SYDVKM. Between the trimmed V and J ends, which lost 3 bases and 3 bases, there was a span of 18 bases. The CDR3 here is CASSLATGELLGNTIYF. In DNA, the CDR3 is TGTGCCAGCAGTTTGGCCACTGGGGAGCTGCTTGGAAACACCATATATTTT.

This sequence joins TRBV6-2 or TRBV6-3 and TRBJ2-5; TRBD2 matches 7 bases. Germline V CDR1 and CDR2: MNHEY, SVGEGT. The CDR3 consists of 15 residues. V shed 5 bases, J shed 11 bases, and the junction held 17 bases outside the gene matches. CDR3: CASSGNGRHTDTQYF. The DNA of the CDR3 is TGTGCCAGCAGTGGTAACGGGAGGCACACAGATACGCAGTACTTC.

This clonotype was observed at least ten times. CDR3 sequence (DNA): TGTGCTAGTTTTATACAGGGCACAGATACGCAGTATTTT. Its protein product is CASFIQGTDTQYF. V usage is TRBV12-5 and J usage is TRBJ2-3; possible D gene TRBD1, 5 bases. V was pared by 8 bases and J by 1 base, with 10 bases between. In germline, CDR1 is LGHNT, CDR2 FRNRAP. The CDR3 runs 13 residues.

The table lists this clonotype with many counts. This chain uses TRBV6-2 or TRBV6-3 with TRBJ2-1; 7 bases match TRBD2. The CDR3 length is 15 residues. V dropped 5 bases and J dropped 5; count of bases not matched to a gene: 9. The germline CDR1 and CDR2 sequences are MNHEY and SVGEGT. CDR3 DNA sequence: TGTGCCAGCAGTAGGGGCCGGGACTACGACAATGAGCAGTTCTTC. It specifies CASSRGRDYDNEQFF.

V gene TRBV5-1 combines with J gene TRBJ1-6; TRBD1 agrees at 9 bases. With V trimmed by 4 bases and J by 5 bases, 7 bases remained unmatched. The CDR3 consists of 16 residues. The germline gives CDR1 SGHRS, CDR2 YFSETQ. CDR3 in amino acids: CASSGGTGIDNSPLHF. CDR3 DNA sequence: TGCGCCAGCAGCGGCGGGACAGGGATTGATAATTCACCCCTCCACTTT.

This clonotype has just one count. CDR3: CASRLTAQFF. In DNA, the CDR3 is TGTGCCAGCAGACTTACCGCGCAGTTCTTC. The rearrangement uses TRBV12-3 or TRBV12-4 and TRBJ2-1; unclear D gene. This CDR3 is 10 amino acids long. Trimming took 6 bases from V and 12 from J, leaving 9 bases between them.

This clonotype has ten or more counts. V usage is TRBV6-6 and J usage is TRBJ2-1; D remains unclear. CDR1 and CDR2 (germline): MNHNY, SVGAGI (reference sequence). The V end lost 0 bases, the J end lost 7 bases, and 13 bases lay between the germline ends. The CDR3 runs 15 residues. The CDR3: CASSYSRPGGNEQFF. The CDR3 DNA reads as TGTGCCAGCAGTTACTCCCGGCCCGGCGGTAATGAGCAGTTCTTC.

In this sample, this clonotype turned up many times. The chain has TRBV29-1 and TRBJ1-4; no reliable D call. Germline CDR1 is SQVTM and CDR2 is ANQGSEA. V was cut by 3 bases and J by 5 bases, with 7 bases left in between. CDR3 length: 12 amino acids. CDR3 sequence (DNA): TGCAGCGTTGAGGACGGAAATGAAAAACTGTTTTTT. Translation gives CSVEDGNEKLFF.

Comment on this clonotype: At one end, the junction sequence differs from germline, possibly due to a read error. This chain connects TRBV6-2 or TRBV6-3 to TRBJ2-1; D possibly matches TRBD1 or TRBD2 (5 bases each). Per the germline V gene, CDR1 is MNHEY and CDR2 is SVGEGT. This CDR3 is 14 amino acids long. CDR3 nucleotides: TGTGCCAGCTTCGAGGGGACGGCCCACAATGAGCAGTCCTTC. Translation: CASFEGTAHNEQSF.

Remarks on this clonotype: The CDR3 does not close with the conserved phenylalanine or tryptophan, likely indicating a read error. Here the CDR3 reads CSASGGTSSTDTQYL. The CDR3 DNA sequence: TGCAGTGCTAGTGGTGGGACTAGCTCCACAGATACGCAGTATCTC. V and J are TRBV20-1 and TRBJ2-3, with 9 nucleotides matching TRBD2. This CDR3 contains 15 residues. V shed 3 bases, J shed 2 bases, and the junction held 6 bases outside the gene matches. Germline V lookup: CDR1 DFQATT, CDR2 SNEGSKA (reference sequence).

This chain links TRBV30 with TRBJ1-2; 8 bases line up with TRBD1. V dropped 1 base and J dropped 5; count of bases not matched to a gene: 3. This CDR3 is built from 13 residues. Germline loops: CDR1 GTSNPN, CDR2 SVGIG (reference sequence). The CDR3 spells CAWSGHRGYGYTF. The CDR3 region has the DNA TGTGCCTGGAGTGGCCACAGGGGGTATGGCTACACCTTC.

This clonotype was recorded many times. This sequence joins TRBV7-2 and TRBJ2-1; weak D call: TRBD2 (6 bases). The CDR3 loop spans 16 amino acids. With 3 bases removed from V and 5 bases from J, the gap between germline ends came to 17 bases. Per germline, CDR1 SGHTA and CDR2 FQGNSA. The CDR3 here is CASSFIGGAVDNEQFF. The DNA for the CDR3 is TGTGCCAGCAGCTTTATAGGCGGGGCCGTCGACAATGAGCAGTTCTTC.

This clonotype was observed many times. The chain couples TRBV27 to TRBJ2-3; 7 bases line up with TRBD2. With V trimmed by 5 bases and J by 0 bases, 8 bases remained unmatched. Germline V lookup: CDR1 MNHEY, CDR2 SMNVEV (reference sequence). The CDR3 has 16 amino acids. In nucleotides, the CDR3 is TGTGCCAGCAGTCCGGTTTCGGGGGGTAGCACAGATACGCAGTATTTT. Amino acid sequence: CASSPVSGGSTDTQYF.

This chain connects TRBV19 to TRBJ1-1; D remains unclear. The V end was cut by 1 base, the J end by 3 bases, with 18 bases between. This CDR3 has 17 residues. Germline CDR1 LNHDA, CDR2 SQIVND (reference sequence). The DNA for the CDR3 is TGTGCCAGTAGTATAGTAGGAGGGCGCCGACGTTACACTGAAGCTTTCTTT. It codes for CASSIVGGRRRYTEAFF.

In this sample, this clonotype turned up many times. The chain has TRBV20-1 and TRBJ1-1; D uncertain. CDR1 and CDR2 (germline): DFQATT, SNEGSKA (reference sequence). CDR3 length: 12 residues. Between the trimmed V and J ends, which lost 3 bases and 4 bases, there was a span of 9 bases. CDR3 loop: CSASTGSTEAFF. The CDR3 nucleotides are TGCAGTGCTAGTACGGGGAGCACTGAAGCTTTCTTT.

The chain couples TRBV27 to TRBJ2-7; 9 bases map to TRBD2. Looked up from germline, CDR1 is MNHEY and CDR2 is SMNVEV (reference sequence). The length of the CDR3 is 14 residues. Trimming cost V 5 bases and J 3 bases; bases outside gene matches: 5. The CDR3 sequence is CASSSSGSLYEQYF. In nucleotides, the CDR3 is TGTGCCAGCAGTAGTAGCGGGAGTCTCTACGAGCAGTACTTC.

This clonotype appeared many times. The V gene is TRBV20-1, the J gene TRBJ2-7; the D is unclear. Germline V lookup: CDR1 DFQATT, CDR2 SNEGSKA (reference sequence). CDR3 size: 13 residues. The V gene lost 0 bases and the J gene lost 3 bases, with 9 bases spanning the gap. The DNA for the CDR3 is TGCAGTGCTAGAGATGGGCAGATCTACGAGCAGTACTTC. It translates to CSARDGQIYEQYF.

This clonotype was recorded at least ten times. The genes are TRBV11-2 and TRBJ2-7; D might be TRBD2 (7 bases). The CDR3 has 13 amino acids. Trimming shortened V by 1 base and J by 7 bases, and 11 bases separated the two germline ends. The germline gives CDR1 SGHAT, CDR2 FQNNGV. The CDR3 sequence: CASSLGGGLEQYF. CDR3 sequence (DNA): TGTGCCAGCAGCTTAGGGGGGGGGCTGGAGCAGTACTTC.

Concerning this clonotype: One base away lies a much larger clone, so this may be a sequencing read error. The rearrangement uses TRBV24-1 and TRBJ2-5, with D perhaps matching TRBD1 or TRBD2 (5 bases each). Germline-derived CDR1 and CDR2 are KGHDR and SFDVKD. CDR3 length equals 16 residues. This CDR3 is CTTSDPGTPGGETQYF. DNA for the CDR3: TGTACCACCAGTGATCCCGGGACCCCCGGAGGAGAGACCCAGTACTTC.

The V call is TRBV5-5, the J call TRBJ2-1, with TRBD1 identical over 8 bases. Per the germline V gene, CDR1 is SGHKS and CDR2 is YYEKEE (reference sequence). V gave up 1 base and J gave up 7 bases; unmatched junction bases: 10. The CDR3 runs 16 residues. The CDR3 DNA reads TGTGCCAGCAGCTTGTACGAGACAGGGGTTGGAAATGAGCAGTTCTTC. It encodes CASSLYETGVGNEQFF. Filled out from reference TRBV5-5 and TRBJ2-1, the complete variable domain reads DAGVTQSPTHLIKTRGQQVTLRCSPISGHKSVSWYQQVLGQGPQFIFQYYEKEERGRGNFPDRFSARQFPNYSSELNVNALLLGDSALYLCASSLYETGVGNEQFFGPGTRLTVL.

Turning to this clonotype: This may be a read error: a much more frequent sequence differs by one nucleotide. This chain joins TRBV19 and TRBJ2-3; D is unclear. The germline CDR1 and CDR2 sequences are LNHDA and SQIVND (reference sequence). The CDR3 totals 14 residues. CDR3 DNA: TGTGCCCGTAGTATGGAGAGACGCACAGATACGCAGTATTTT. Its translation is CARSMERRTDTQYF.

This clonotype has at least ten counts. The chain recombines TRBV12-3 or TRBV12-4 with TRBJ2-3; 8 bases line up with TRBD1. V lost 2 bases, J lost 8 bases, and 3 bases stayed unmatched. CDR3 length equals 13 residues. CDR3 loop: CASSLLDRGTQYF. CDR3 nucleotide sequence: TGTGCCAGCAGTTTACTCGACAGGGGTACGCAGTATTTT.

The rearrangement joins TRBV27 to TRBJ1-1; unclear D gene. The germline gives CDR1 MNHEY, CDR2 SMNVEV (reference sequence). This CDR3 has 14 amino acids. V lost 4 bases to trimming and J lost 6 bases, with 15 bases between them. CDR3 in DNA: TGTGCCAGCAGTTCTCCCGGGCTATCCGCTGAAGCTTTCTTT. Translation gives CASSSPGLSAEAFF.

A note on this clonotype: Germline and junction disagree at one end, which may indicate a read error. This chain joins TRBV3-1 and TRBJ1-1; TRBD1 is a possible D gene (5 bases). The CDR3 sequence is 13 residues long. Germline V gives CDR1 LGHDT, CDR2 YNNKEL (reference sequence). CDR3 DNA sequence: TGTTCCAGCAGTTTACAGGAGAACACTGAAGCTTTCTTT. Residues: CSSSLQENTEAFF.

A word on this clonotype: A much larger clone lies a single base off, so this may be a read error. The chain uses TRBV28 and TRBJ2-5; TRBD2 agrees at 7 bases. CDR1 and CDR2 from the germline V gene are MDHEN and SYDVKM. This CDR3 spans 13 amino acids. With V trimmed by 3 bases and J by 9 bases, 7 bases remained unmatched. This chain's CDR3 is CASSFIAGEAQYF. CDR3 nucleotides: TGTGCCAGCAGTTTTATCGCGGGGGAGGCCCAGTACTTC.

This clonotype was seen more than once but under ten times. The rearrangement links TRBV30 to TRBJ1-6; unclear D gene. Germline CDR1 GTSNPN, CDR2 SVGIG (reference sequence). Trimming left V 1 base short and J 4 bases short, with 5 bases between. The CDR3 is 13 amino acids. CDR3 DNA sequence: TGTGCCTGGAGTGCAGGATATAATTCACCCCTCCACTTT. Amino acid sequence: CAWSAGYNSPLHF.

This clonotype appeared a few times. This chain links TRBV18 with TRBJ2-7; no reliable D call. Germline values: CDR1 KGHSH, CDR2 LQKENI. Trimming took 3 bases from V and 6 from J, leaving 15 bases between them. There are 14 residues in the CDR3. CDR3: CASSPRELSGEQYF. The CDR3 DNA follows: TGTGCCAGCTCACCGCGAGAGCTTTCAGGCGAGCAGTACTTC.

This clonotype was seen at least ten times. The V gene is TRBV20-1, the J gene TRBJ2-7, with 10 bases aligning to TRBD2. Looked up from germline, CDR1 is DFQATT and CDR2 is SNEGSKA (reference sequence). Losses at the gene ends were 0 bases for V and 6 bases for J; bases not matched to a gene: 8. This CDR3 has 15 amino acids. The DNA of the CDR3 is TGCAGTGCTAGAGATCGCGTCCTAGCGGGGGCCGAGCAGTACTTC. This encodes CSARDRVLAGAEQYF.

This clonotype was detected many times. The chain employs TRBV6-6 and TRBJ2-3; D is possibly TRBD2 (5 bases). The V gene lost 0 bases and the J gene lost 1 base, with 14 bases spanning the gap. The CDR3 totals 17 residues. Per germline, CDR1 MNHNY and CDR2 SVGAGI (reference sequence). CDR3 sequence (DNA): TGTGCCAGCAGTTACTCGAAAACTAGATCCCGCACAGATACGCAGTATTTT. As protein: CASSYSKTRSRTDTQYF.

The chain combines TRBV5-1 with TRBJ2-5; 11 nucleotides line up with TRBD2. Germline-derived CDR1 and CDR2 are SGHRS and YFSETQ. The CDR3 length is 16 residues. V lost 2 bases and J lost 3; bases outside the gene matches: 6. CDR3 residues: CASSLRLAGYKETQYF. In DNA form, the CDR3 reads TGCGCCAGCAGCTTAAGACTAGCGGGATATAAAGAGACCCAGTACTTC.